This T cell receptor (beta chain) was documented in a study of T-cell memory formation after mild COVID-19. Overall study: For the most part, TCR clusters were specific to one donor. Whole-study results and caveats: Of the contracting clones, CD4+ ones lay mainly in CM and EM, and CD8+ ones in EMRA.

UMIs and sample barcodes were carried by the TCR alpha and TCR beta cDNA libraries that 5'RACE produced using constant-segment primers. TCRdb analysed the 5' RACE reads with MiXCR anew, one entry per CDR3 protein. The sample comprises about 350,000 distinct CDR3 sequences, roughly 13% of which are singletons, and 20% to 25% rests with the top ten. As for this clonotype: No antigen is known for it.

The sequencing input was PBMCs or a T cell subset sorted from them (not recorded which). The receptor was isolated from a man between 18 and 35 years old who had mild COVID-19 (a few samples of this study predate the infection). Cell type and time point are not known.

The chain's CDR3 is CATSRGGVGGYTF. The CDR3 DNA follows: TGTGCCACCAGCAGAGGAGGGGTCGGTGGCTACACCTTC. The chain combines TRBV15 with TRBJ1-2; TRBD1 might be the D (5 bases). The V end lost 1 base, the J end lost 7 bases, and 10 bases lay between the germline ends. Germline V gives CDR1 LNHNV, CDR2 YYDKDF (reference sequence). The CDR3 is 13 residues long.